This T cell receptor (beta chain) was observed in a study of a mutant IDH1 vaccine in newly diagnosed glioma. Generated by immunoSEQ multiplex PCR, the TCRdb table keeps only in-frame clones and is missing some. The profile shows around 50,000 clones, around 86% of them singletons. Time point denoted: baseline, week 1 (first vaccination visit). Treatment reported: pre-vaccination baseline after standard-of-care therapy. Here the sequenced sample was PBMCs, taken from a glioma patient treated with radiotherapy, temozolomide or both. The clonotype was recovered from a man in his forties or fifties with glioma.

CDR3 sequence (DNA): TGTGCCAGCTCACCGGGACTAGCGAACACCGGGGAGCTGTTTTTT. It codes for CASSPGLANTGELFF. The chain combines TRBV18 with TRBJ2-2; 8 positions agree with TRBD2. This CDR3 region has 15 residues. Germline V gives CDR1 KGHSH, CDR2 LQKENI. J was trimmed by 0 bases and V by 3 bases; bases with no gene match: 0.